Shown below are 10 T cell receptor beta chains from a single sample sequenced in a study of T cells in Graves' hyperthyroidism and ophthalmopathy. Researchers amplified the TCR beta CDR3 regions from RNA transcripts. RT-PCR in the first round (using the HTBI primer set) targeted the TCR CDR3. Via MiXCR, TCRdb re-called the multiplex PCR reads, giving one row per CDR3 protein. This repertoire shows 700,000 to 850,000 distinct CDR3 sequences, under 45% found once; its top ten account for roughly 31%. Material: blood. The receptors shown here come from a woman between 40 and 55 years old with Graves' hyperthyroidism.

In this sample, this clonotype turned up many times. The J gene is TRBJ2-2, the V gene TRBV29-1; D is perhaps TRBD2 (7 bases). Germline lookup yields CDR1 SQVTM and CDR2 ANQGSEA. CDR3 size: 15 residues. Trimming took 5 bases from V and 4 from J, leaving 17 bases between them. CDR3 bases: TGCAGCGTTAAAGGGGGGGGCAGGGGCACCGGGGAGCTGTTTTTT. It yields the protein CSVKGGGRGTGELFF.

This chain uses TRBV13 with TRBJ1-2, with D hard to call. CDR3 length: 14 residues. Trimming left V 6 bases short and J 3 bases short, with 14 bases between. CDR1 PRHDT and CDR2 FYEKMQ come from the germline V gene (reference sequence). The CDR3 DNA reads as TGTGCCAGCAGTTTATCGGCCGGGTACTATGGCTACACCTTC. This codes for CASSLSAGYYGYTF. The variable domain in full, completed from reference TRBV13 and TRBJ1-2, reads AAGVIQSPRHLIKEKRETATLKCYPIPRHDTVYWYQQGPGQDPQFLISFYEKMQSDKGSIPDRFSAQQFSDYHSELNMSSLELGDSALYFCASSLSAGYYGYTFGSGTRLTVV.

This clonotype was recorded at least ten times. For the CDR3, the DNA is TGTGCCAGCAGCTTAGCTGGGGGAGGGGAAGGCGAGCAGTACTTC. Its protein product is CASSLAGGGEGEQYF. The J gene is TRBJ2-7, the V gene TRBV7-9; 7 positions agree with TRBD2. The CDR3 is 15 residues long. Germline V gene data show CDR1 as SEHNR and CDR2 as FQNEAQ (reference sequence). The ends lost 0 bases at V and 6 bases at J; junction bases unmatched: 8.

The sample holds many counts of this clonotype. V gene TRBV20-1 combines with J gene TRBJ1-1; D ambiguous. CDR3 size: 14 residues. Germline lookup yields CDR1 DFQATT and CDR2 SNEGSKA (reference sequence). V was cut by 0 bases and J by 1 base, with 9 bases left in between. CDR3 DNA: TGCAGTGCTAGAGATTGGGCCGGGAACACTGAAGCTTTCTTT. Its translation: CSARDWAGNTEAFF.

J is TRBJ1-2 and V is TRBV7-9, with 10 bases lining up with TRBD1. The germline V gene encodes CDR1 SEHNR and CDR2 FQNEAQ (reference sequence). This CDR3 spans 12 amino acids. Trimming removed 8 bases from V and 6 bases from J; junction bases left unmatched: 3. In DNA form, the CDR3 reads TGTGCCAGCTTCGGGACAGGGGATGGCTACACCTTC. Amino acid sequence: CASFGTGDGYTF.

Comments on this clonotype: A read error is possible here, since a much larger clone lies one base away. The CDR3 DNA reads as TGTGCCATCAGTGAGTCCAATCGAGGTCAGAGCTCCTTTAGTGGCTACACCTTC. It is translated as CAISESNRGQSSFSGYTF. The chain uses TRBV10-3 and TRBJ1-2; D ambiguous. Trimming removed 0 bases from V and 7 bases from J, with 24 bases in between. This CDR3 is built from 18 residues. The germline V gene has CDR1 ENHRY and CDR2 SYGVKD.

There are a few counts of this clonotype. The chain combines TRBV20-1 with TRBJ2-1, with a possible D match to TRBD2 (5 bases). In germline, CDR1 is DFQATT, CDR2 SNEGSKA (reference sequence). The CDR3 contains 12 residues. Trimming removed 6 bases at V and 3 bases at J, with 9 bases between. In DNA form, the CDR3 reads TGCAGTGCCCCCGCGGGCTACAATGAGCAGTTCTTC. It is translated as CSAPAGYNEQFF.

For this clonotype: A much larger clonotype is one base distant, so this may be a read error. Here the CDR3 omits its conserved ending phenylalanine or tryptophan, so a read error is the likely source. The V and J genes are TRBV12-3 or TRBV12-4 and TRBJ1-6; perhaps TRBD1 as D (5 bases). This CDR3 comprises 14 residues. Trimming shortened V by 4 bases and J by 8 bases, and 12 bases separated the two germline ends. CDR3 in amino acids: CASSWQGAYSPLHS. CDR3 bases: TGTGCCAGCAGTTGGCAAGGGGCCTATTCACCCCTCCACTCT.

About this clonotype: Possible read error: a much larger clone is one base away. The gene calls are TRBV7-2 and TRBJ1-1; D might be TRBD1 (6 bases). V lost 3 bases and J 3 bases, leaving 14 bases between the germline ends. Looked up from germline, CDR1 is SGHTA and CDR2 is FQGNSA. This CDR3 spans 15 amino acids. The CDR3 coding sequence is TGTGCCAGCAGCTTTCTTCGGCCAGGGGACACTGAAGCTTTCTTT. This gives the protein CASSFLRPGDTEAFF.

The chain combines TRBV10-3 with TRBJ2-7; 11 bases match TRBD1. Germline CDR1 ENHRY, CDR2 SYGVKD. With V trimmed by 6 bases and J by 7 bases, 8 bases remained unmatched. CDR3 size: 14 residues. The CDR3 DNA reads TGTGCCATCAGCCGGGACAGGGGGAGGAATGAGCAGTACTTC. This gives the protein CAISRDRGRNEQYF.